The 32 T cell receptor beta chains below were found in one sample sequenced in a study of glioma-infiltrating T cells after dendritic cell vaccination. The sample's time point: after dendritic cell vaccination, including at tumor progression/relapse. TCRdb's table, derived via immunoSEQ multiplex PCR, lists solely in-frame clones and lacks some. The table has approximately 99,000 clones, around 80% seen once. Sample: blood, taken after dendritic cell vaccination. Receptors were obtained from a human donor with glioblastoma.

V usage is TRBV10-3 and J usage is TRBJ2-7, with TRBD2 identical over 10 bases. Germline V gene lookup returns CDR1 ENHRY and CDR2 SYGVKD. The CDR3 loop spans 17 amino acids. Unmatched junction bases numbered 13, after V lost 6 bases and J lost 2 bases. The CDR3 protein is CAIRRQAGGLTAYEQYF. The CDR3 region has the DNA TGTGCCATCAGGCGGCAAGCGGGGGGGCTTACTGCCTACGAGCAGTACTTC.

This clone was seen more than once but under ten times. A junction boundary mismatches the germline segment, possibly from a read error. V is TRBV7-7 and J is TRBJ1-3; possible D gene TRBD1, 6 bases. CDR1 is SSHAT and CDR2 is FNYEAQ in the germline V gene (reference sequence). The CDR3 has 16 residues. Here the CDR3 reads CASSLAGALSGNTIYF. The CDR3, as DNA: TGTGCTAGCAGCTTAGCAGGGGCTCTATCTGGAAACACCATATATTTT.

This clone was observed once. J is TRBJ2-3 and V is TRBV20-1; D uncertain. The germline V gene has CDR1 DFQATT and CDR2 SNEGSKA (reference sequence). The CDR3 consists of 10 residues. The CDR3 region has the DNA TGCAGCGAACTCTCTGATACGCAGTATTTT. Protein sequence: CSELSDTQYF.

The rearrangement joins TRBV2 to TRBJ1-5, with D unclear. V lost 2 bases and J 6 bases, leaving 17 bases between the germline ends. The CDR3 loop spans 16 amino acids. The germline gives CDR1 SNHLY, CDR2 FYNNEI. The DNA of the CDR3 is TGTGCCAGCAGTGAAACTCCTACGAGGTCCGGTCAGCCCCAGCATTTT. It codes for CASSETPTRSGQPQHF.

J is TRBJ1-1 and V is TRBV5-1; no clear D gene. CDR1 and CDR2 from the germline V gene are SGHRS and YFSETQ. The CDR3 runs to 14 residues. V was clipped by 1 base and J by 5 bases, with 12 bases between them. Here the CDR3 DNA reads TGCGCCAGCAGCTTGAACACCTGGGCGACTGAAGCTTTCTTT. This encodes CASSLNTWATEAFF.

The chain employs TRBV30 and TRBJ2-5, with D uncertain. Trimming took off 1 base at V and 5 bases at J, with 14 bases between the two ends. Germline values: CDR1 GTSNPN, CDR2 SVGIG (reference sequence). This CDR3 region has 14 residues. CDR3 in amino acids: CAWSASNVGETQYF. In nucleotides, the CDR3 is TGTGCCTGGAGTGCTTCTAATGTCGGGGAGACCCAGTACTTC.

This clone was picked up one time. This chain connects TRBV19 to TRBJ2-7; 7 positions agree with TRBD1. Per germline, CDR1 LNHDA and CDR2 SQIVND (reference sequence). Germline trimming cut 5 bases from V and 3 bases from J; bases unmatched to any gene: 13. The CDR3 spans 16 residues. Here the CDR3 reads CASSPRTGASLYEQYF. The DNA for the CDR3 is TGTGCCAGTAGTCCCCGGACAGGCGCCAGTCTCTACGAGCAGTACTTC.

V gene TRBV10-3 combines with J gene TRBJ2-2, with a tentative D call TRBD1 (6 bases). Germline V lookup: CDR1 ENHRY, CDR2 SYGVKD. V was pared by 3 bases and J by 2 bases, with 10 bases between. The CDR3 consists of 15 residues. DNA of the CDR3: TGTGCCATCAGTGATCGGGACACCAACACCGGGGAGCTGTTTTTT. Encoded protein: CAISDRDTNTGELFF.

The V gene is TRBV21-1, the J gene TRBJ1-5; the table gives TRBD1 as D, unverified against the DNA. TRBV21-1 is a pseudogene. The CDR3 runs to 11 residues. The CDR3 DNA is TGTGCCAGCAGCGAAACAGGGAACCAGCATTTT. Its protein product is CASSETGNQHF.

The chain employs TRBV2 and TRBJ1-1; D not certain. The V gene lost 2 bases and the J gene lost 0 bases, with 13 bases spanning the gap. The CDR3 runs to 16 residues. CDR1 SNHLY and CDR2 FYNNEI come from the germline V gene. The CDR3 bases are TGTGCCAGCAGTGAATTTCGGTCGGTGTTGAACACTGAAGCTTTCTTT. This gives the protein CASSEFRSVLNTEAFF.

This clone was recorded once. V is TRBV29-1 and J is TRBJ2-3; 10 bases align to TRBD1. The germline gives CDR1 SQVTM, CDR2 ANQGSEA. Trimming removed 6 bases from V and 1 base from J; junction bases left unmatched: 4. The CDR3 has 14 amino acids. In DNA form, the CDR3 reads TGCAGCGTGGAGACAGGGGGCGGCACAGATACGCAGTATTTT. Its protein product is CSVETGGGTDTQYF.

The chain is built from TRBV6-5 and TRBJ1-3; D possibly corresponds to TRBD1 (6 bases). The germline V and J ends were trimmed by 2 bases and 4 bases, with 12 bases remaining between them. Germline lookup yields CDR1 MNHEY and CDR2 SVGAGI. The CDR3 has 15 amino acids. CDR3 loop: CASSYRLTGGNTIYF. The CDR3 DNA sequence: TGTGCCAGCAGTTACCGTCTGACAGGAGGAAACACCATATATTTT.

V usage is TRBV5-8 and J usage is TRBJ1-3; 7 bases agree with TRBD1. The CDR3 runs to 17 residues. V trimming: 4 bases; J trimming: 0 bases; junction bases outside the gene matches: 10. Germline lookup yields CDR1 SGHTS and CDR2 YDEGEE. The CDR3 DNA follows: TGTGCCAGCAGCATGGAGGGACAGAGTATCTCTGGAAACACCATATATTTT. This encodes CASSMEGQSISGNTIYF.

This clone was seen once. The chain recombines TRBV19 with TRBJ2-7, with 10 bases matching TRBD1. V was clipped by 3 bases and J by 6 bases; unmatched bases: 5. The CDR3 spans 14 residues. Germline V gene lookup returns CDR1 LNHDA and CDR2 SQIVND (reference sequence). The CDR3 DNA follows: TGTGCCAGTAGTATTATTGGGACAGGGGTCGAGCAGTACTTC. Protein product: CASSIIGTGVEQYF.

The rearrangement uses TRBV19 and TRBJ1-6, with D maybe TRBD1 (6 bases). Trimming pared 6 bases from V and 7 bases from J, leaving 19 bases between. There are 16 residues in the CDR3. Per the germline V gene, CDR1 is LNHDA and CDR2 is SQIVND (reference sequence). This CDR3 reads CASRGGVLTGNSPLHF. For the CDR3, the DNA is TGTGCCAGTAGAGGGGGGGTCCTAACGGGGAATTCACCCCTCCACTTT.

The rearrangement links TRBV5-1 to TRBJ1-2; D may be TRBD1 (5 bases). The CDR3 length is 15 residues. The V end was cut by 2 bases, the J end by 10 bases, with 21 bases between. Looked up from germline, CDR1 is SGHRS and CDR2 is YFSETQ. As DNA, the CDR3 is TGCGCCAGCAGCTTTTCCTCGCTCCCTGAACAGGACTACACCTTC. Translating it yields CASSFSSLPEQDYTF.

The chain joins TRBV6-5 to TRBJ2-7; 9 nucleotides match TRBD1. After removal of 4 bases from V and 3 bases from J, the junction contained 4 bases not matched to a gene. Germline lookup yields CDR1 MNHEY and CDR2 SVGAGI. This CDR3 region has 14 residues. DNA for the CDR3: TGTGCCAGCAGTTGGACAGGGGTAGGCTACGAGCAGTACTTC. As protein: CASSWTGVGYEQYF.

The genes are TRBV28 and TRBJ2-7, with a tentative D call TRBD2 (6 bases). Germline CDR1 MDHEN, CDR2 SYDVKM. The CDR3 loop spans 15 amino acids. V dropped 2 bases and J dropped 4 bases, with 15 bases sitting between them. CDR3 in amino acids: CASSLRGSPFYEQYF. For the CDR3, the DNA is TGTGCCAGCAGTTTACGGGGGAGTCCCTTTTACGAGCAGTACTTC.

This clone came up once. The V and J genes are TRBV5-4 and TRBJ2-7; D is uncertain. V was shortened by 5 bases and J by 0 bases, with 12 bases between the two germline ends. The CDR3 is 14 amino acids. Germline V CDR1 and CDR2: SGHNT, YYREEE (reference sequence). CDR3 protein: CASSLASSSYEQYF. In DNA, the CDR3 is TGTGCCAGCAGTCTCGCCTCGAGCTCCTACGAGCAGTACTTC.

This clone has only a few counts. The genes are TRBV2 and TRBJ2-2, with D unresolved. Germline CDR1 and CDR2: SNHLY and FYNNEI. The CDR3 consists of 12 residues. Trimming removed 6 bases from V and 5 bases from J, with 7 bases in between. CDR3 loop: CASRQSTGELFF. CDR3 nucleotides: TGTGCCAGCAGACAAAGTACCGGGGAGCTGTTTTTT.

The chain has TRBV6-6 and TRBJ1-2; possibly TRBD1 for D (6 bases). Trimming took 7 bases from V and 3 from J, leaving 12 bases between them. The CDR3 spans 13 residues. Per the germline V gene, CDR1 is MNHNY and CDR2 is SVGAGI (reference sequence). The CDR3 DNA follows: TGTGCCAGCACCTTACAGGGCGACTATGGCTACACCTTC. This sequence encodes CASTLQGDYGYTF.

J is TRBJ1-5 and V is TRBV28; a possible D gene is TRBD1 (5 bases). CDR1 is MDHEN, CDR2 SYDVKM, per germline. The V and J ends lost 6 bases and 4 bases respectively, with 13 bases between them. This CDR3 region has 14 residues. The CDR3 DNA is TGTGCCAGCAGCGGCGGGACGGCAAATCAGCCCCAGCATTTT. Its translation is CASSGGTANQPQHF. Filled out from reference TRBV28 and TRBJ1-5, the complete variable domain reads DVKVTQSSRYLVKRTGEKVFLECVQDMDHENMFWYRQDPGLGLRLIYFSYDVKMKEKGDIPEGYSVSREKKERFSLILESASTNQTSMYLCASSGGTANQPQHFGDGTRLSIL.

This clone occurred a few times. The V gene is TRBV5-1, the J gene TRBJ2-7, with D perhaps TRBD1 (6 bases). Per the germline V gene, CDR1 is SGHRS and CDR2 is YFSETQ. The length of the CDR3 is 15 residues. Trimming removed 4 bases from V and 2 bases from J, with 16 bases in between. The CDR3 bases are TGCGCCAGCAGCCCCGAGGCAGGGGCTCCCTACGAGCAGTACTTC. Its translation: CASSPEAGAPYEQYF.

V usage is TRBV27 and J usage is TRBJ2-3, with D unclear. The CDR3 consists of 14 residues. CDR1 is MNHEY and CDR2 is SMNVEV in the germline V gene (reference sequence). Between the trimmed V and J ends, which lost 0 bases and 0 bases, there was a span of 4 bases. The CDR3 DNA sequence: TGTGCCAGCAGTTTATCCTTCAGCACAGATACGCAGTATTTT. Its translation: CASSLSFSTDTQYF.

Only one count was recorded for this clone. This chain uses TRBV29-1 with TRBJ2-5, with 12 bases that match TRBD1. V dropped 8 bases and J dropped 5; count of bases not matched to a gene: 9. CDR3 length equals 14 residues. CDR1 and CDR2 from the germline V gene are SQVTM and ANQGSEA. For the CDR3, the DNA is TGCAGCACTTCCGGGACAGGGGGCGGGGAGACCCAGTACTTC. As protein: CSTSGTGGGETQYF.

This clone was counted between two and nine times. The chain carries TRBV2 and TRBJ1-3, with D perhaps TRBD1 (5 bases). The V gene lost 6 bases and the J gene lost 2 bases, with 14 bases spanning the gap. The CDR3 consists of 15 residues. Germline V gene sequence: CDR1 SNHLY, CDR2 FYNNEI. CDR3 in DNA: TGTGCCAGCAGGAGTGATAGCAGGGCTGGAAACACCATATATTTT. Translating gives CASRSDSRAGNTIYF.

The chain uses TRBV28 and TRBJ2-1, with TRBD2 matching 7 bases. Germline CDR1 is MDHEN and CDR2 is SYDVKM. This CDR3 is built from 15 residues. V lost 3 bases to trimming and J lost 2 bases; unmatched junction nucleotides: 4. The CDR3, as DNA: TGTGCCAGCAGTTTCCTGACTAGCCCCTACAATGAGCAGTTCTTC. It specifies CASSFLTSPYNEQFF.

The chain joins TRBV11-2 to TRBJ2-7; D is uncertain. The CDR3 has 11 amino acids. Trimming pared 5 bases from V and 4 bases from J, leaving 6 bases between. The germline CDR1 and CDR2 sequences are SGHAT and FQNNGV. CDR3: CASSQAYEQYF. The CDR3 nucleotides read TGTGCCAGCAGCCAGGCTTACGAGCAGTACTTC.

The rearrangement links TRBV9 to TRBJ2-1; 11 bases line up with TRBD2. Germline loops: CDR1 SGDLS, CDR2 YYNGEE. Trimming took 4 bases from V and 5 from J; bases not matched to a gene: 5. CDR3 length equals 15 residues. The CDR3 bases are TGTGCCAGCAGCCCTAAGGGACTAGCGGACAATGAGCAGTTCTTC. Translating gives CASSPKGLADNEQFF. The variable domain in full, with the rest retrieved from reference TRBV9 and TRBJ2-1, is DSGVTQTPKHLITATGQRVTLRCSPRSGDLSVYWYQQSLDQGLQFLIQYYNGEERAKGNILERFSAQQFPDLHSELNLSSLELGDSALYFCASSPKGLADNEQFFGPGTRLTVL.

The chain employs TRBV28 and TRBJ1-5, with TRBD1 as a possible D gene (5 bases). The CDR3 has 13 amino acids. Trimming took off 6 bases at V and 3 bases at J, with 9 bases between the two ends. Germline V gene data show CDR1 as MDHEN and CDR2 as SYDVKM. In DNA, the CDR3 is TGTGCCAGCAGGGTGGGGCACAATCAGCCCCAGCATTTT. This codes for CASRVGHNQPQHF. The whole variable domain, filled in from reference TRBV28 and TRBJ1-5, reads DVKVTQSSRYLVKRTGEKVFLECVQDMDHENMFWYRQDPGLGLRLIYFSYDVKMKEKGDIPEGYSVSREKKERFSLILESASTNQTSMYLCASRVGHNQPQHFGDGTRLSIL.

The J gene is TRBJ1-1, the V gene TRBV5-1, with D possibly being TRBD1 (6 bases). CDR3 size: 16 residues. Germline-derived CDR1 and CDR2 are SGHRS and YFSETQ. With 6 bases removed from V and 1 base from J, the gap between germline ends came to 19 bases. CDR3 sequence reads: CASTLRAGATNTEAFF. The DNA for the CDR3 is TGCGCCAGCACCCTGCGAGCGGGGGCCACGAACACTGAAGCTTTCTTT.

V gene TRBV28 combines with J gene TRBJ2-7; unclear D gene. The germline V and J ends were trimmed by 5 bases and 3 bases, with 5 bases remaining between them. Germline values: CDR1 MDHEN, CDR2 SYDVKM. CDR3 size: 11 residues. The DNA of the CDR3 is TGTGCCAGCAGTACTTACTACGAGCAGTACTTC. It translates to CASSTYYEQYF.